This T cell receptor beta chain was sequenced for a study of blood T cell repertoires in COVID-19. Study context: Donors in the United States, Italy and Spain gave samples during acute or convalescent COVID-19. T cells, B-cell-depleted T cells, or PBMCs supplied cDNA or gDNA.

This clone has more than one count but fewer than ten. Other DNA sequences from this sample encode an identical CDR3 as well. Using immunoSEQ multiplex PCR, the repertoire was profiled, and TCRdb retains in-frame clones only, with some absent. Here the sample spans about 300,000 clones, about nine tenths being singletons. CDR1 and CDR2 (germline): MNHEY, SVGAGI. V lost 6 bases to trimming and J lost 4 bases; unmatched junction nucleotides: 3. The CDR3 loop spans 14 amino acids. Ages ranged from roughly 18 to 100 years, with residence in around 24 US areas. Clinical histories supplied by participants themselves formed the basis of cohort assignment.

The source of this sequence is a man aged 25 to 40 who had recovered from COVID-19. The sequencing input was PBMCs or T cells enriched from blood (not recorded which). J is TRBJ1-5 and V is TRBV6-5; 10 nucleotides align to TRBD1. CDR3 in DNA: TGTGCCAGCAGGGCGGGACAGGGGAATCAGCCCCAGCATTTT. This gives the protein CASRAGQGNQPQHF.